This T cell receptor (beta chain) appears in the sequencing data of a study of T cell responses to AZD1222 COVID-19 vaccine (dated by TCRdb to 2020 to 2023). Background on the whole study: AZD1222 recipients whose second dose came at about 4 weeks and those whose second dose came at about 12 weeks were combined into one group, since spike-specific TCR depth and breadth did not differ between the two schedules. Trial participants were enrolled by age into 18-55, 56-69 and 70-plus year subgroups, with 148, 28 and 57 TCR-sequenced participants respectively. TCR sequencing was performed for roughly 250 trial participants, of whom approximately 200 were given two doses of AZD1222 and around 26 were given two doses of MenACWY control vaccine.

The CDR3 regions of human TCRbeta chains were analyzed by immunosequencing. The study's own analysis went as follows. TCRs in the repertoires were matched against a reference library of SARS-CoV-2-specific TCRs that had been generated with the MIRA antigen-specificity platform. Breadth was defined as the fraction of unique TCRs that were SARS-CoV-2-associated. Depth was defined as the fraction of total T cells that were SARS-CoV-2-associated. Each spike-specific TCR was assigned to its reactive spike region and to a CD4 or CD8 class using the MIRA data. Log10-transformed breadth and depth values were compared by one-way ANOVA with Sidak's multiple comparisons tests. TCRdb took over this immuneACCESS table, retaining in-frame rearrangements with V and J assigned. Such tables are incomplete; in checked studies, under half of the missing clones stem from an unresolved V gene, and the remainder is unexplained. From that table come the V and J calls and clone size; the DNA was used to work out D and trimming. The sample table records over 140,000 clones; 80% to 95% of these occur just once. Approximately 4.8% of the sample is in the top ten clones.

The junction shows trimming of 3 bases on V and 3 bases on J, plus 9 bases between the germline ends. Inclusive of the bounding cysteine and phenylalanine, the CDR3 is 13 residues long. Here the CDR3 DNA is all that survives: 39 bases in frame from base 1. To note about this clone: This receptor's antigen is unknown. Base-call qualities are not available, and no considerably larger clone is one nucleotide away.

This specimen's time point label, per the study, means: baseline before first vaccination. Samples from vaccinated people were obtained from the UK trials COV001 and COV002, which included a single-blind randomized controlled phase 2/3 trial of AZD1222 (ChAdOx1 nCoV-19) in healthy adults. For TCRbeta chain sequencing, PBMC samples were collected from trial participants at day 0 and at day 28 after the second dose. Findings and caveats that apply to the study as a whole: Epitopes outside the regions mutated in the B.1.351 and B.1.1.7 variants were reportedly recognized by nearly half of the unique spike-specific TCRs. In the small 56-69-year group, the increase in depth fell short of significance, most likely because of low power. No day 14 peak-response samples were available, so repertoires were characterized only after the peak T cell response. Most participants were white British and females outnumbered males, and the authors suggested that clonal diversity may have been underestimated. Conclusions about previously exposed vaccinees are limited, since just 6 or 7 AZD1222 recipients were seropositive for SARS-CoV-2 at baseline. The whole spike protein was spanned by vaccine-associated CD4 TCRs, and dominant responses were seen in regions 160-218 and 743-854. After two AZD1222 doses, spike-specific TCR breadth and depth were significantly higher than at day 0 and than in MenACWY recipients.

The TCR sequence derives from an adult in good health. The chain employs TRBV12-3 or TRBV12-4 and TRBJ2-7; there is no confident call for the D gene. Here the sequenced sample was peripheral blood, taken on day 0 of AZD1222 vaccination. In nucleotide form, the sequence is TGTGCCAGCAGTTTTGAAGCGAACTACGAGCAGTACTTC. Its amino acids are CASSFEANYEQYF.